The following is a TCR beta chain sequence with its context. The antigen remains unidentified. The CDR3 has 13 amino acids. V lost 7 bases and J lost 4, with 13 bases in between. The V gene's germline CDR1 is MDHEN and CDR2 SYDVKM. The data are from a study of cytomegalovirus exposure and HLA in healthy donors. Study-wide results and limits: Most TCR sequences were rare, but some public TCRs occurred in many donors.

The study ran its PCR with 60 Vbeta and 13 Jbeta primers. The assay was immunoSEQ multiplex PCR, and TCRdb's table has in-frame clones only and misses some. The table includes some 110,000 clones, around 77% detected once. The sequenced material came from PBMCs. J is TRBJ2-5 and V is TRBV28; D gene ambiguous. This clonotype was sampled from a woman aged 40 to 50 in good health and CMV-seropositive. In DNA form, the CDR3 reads TGTGCCAGCAACGACCCGGGTGGAGAGACCCAGTACTTC. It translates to CASNDPGGETQYF.